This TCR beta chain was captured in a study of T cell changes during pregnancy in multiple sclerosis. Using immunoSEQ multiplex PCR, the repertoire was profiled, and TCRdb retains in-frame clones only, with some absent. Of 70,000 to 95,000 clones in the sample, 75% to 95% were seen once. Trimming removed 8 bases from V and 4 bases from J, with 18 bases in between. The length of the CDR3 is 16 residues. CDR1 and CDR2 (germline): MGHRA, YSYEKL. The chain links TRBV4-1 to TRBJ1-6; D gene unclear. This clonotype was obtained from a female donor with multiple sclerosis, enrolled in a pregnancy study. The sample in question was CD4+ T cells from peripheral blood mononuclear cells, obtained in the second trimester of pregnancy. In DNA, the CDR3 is TGCGCCAGCTCAACAGTGGGTCAGTTTTATAATTCACCCCTCCACTTT. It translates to CASSTVGQFYNSPLHF.